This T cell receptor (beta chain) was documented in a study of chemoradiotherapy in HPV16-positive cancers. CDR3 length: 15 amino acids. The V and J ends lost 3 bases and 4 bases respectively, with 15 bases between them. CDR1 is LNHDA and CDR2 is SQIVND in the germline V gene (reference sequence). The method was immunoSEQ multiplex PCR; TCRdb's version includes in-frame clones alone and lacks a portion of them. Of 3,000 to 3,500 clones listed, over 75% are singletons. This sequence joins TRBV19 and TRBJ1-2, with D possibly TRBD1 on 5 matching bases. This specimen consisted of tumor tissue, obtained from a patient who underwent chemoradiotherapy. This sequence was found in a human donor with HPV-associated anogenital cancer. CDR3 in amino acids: CASSMGRERSYGYTF. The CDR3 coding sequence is TGTGCCAGTAGTATGGGCAGGGAACGTTCCTATGGCTACACCTTC.